Each of the 8 T cell receptor beta chains below was sequenced from the same sample in a study of a mutant IDH1 vaccine in newly diagnosed glioma. The time point was: baseline, week 1 (first vaccination visit). Treatment of the sample: pre-vaccination baseline after standard-of-care therapy. The method was immunoSEQ multiplex PCR; TCRdb's version includes in-frame clones alone and lacks a portion of them. The sample holds about 35,000 clones; less than 90% are singletons and the top ten take 4.8%. This specimen consisted of PBMCs, obtained from a glioma patient treated with radiotherapy, temozolomide or both. These receptors were collected from a woman between 35 and 50 years old with glioma.

The chain has TRBV7-6 and TRBJ1-2; TRBD1 aligns across 8 bases. Germline V gene lookup returns CDR1 SGHVS and CDR2 FNYEAQ. J lost 0 bases, V lost 4 bases, and 13 bases had no gene match. CDR3 size: 18 residues. CDR3 in amino acids: CASSSLPGQVTTNYGYTF. The CDR3 bases are TGTGCCAGCAGCTCTCTACCGGGACAGGTGACAACTAACTATGGCTACACCTTC.

The J gene is TRBJ1-1, the V gene TRBV7-9; 10 bases line up with TRBD1. Germline V lookup: CDR1 SEHNR, CDR2 FQNEAQ (reference sequence). There are 14 residues in the CDR3. J lost 5 bases, V lost 6 bases, and 6 bases had no gene match. The CDR3 nucleotides read TGTGCCAGCAGTAGACAGGGGGCGAGGACTGAAGCTTTCTTT. It translates to CASSRQGARTEAFF.

V gene TRBV9 combines with J gene TRBJ2-7; D is uncertain. CDR3 length equals 15 residues. Trimming removed 0 bases from V and 0 bases from J, with 10 bases in between. Looked up from germline, CDR1 is SGDLS and CDR2 is YYNGEE. The CDR3 loop reads CASSVGDRPSYEQYF. The CDR3 DNA is TGTGCCAGCAGCGTAGGCGACCGACCCTCCTACGAGCAGTACTTC.

This chain connects TRBV5-4 to TRBJ2-7; a possible D gene is TRBD2 (5 bases). The V end lost 4 bases, the J end lost 3 bases, and 14 bases lay between the germline ends. The CDR3 loop spans 14 amino acids. Germline values: CDR1 SGHNT, CDR2 YYREEE (reference sequence). DNA for the CDR3: TGTGCCAGCAGCCCTCAGGCCGGGAACTACGAGCAGTACTTC. This codes for CASSPQAGNYEQYF.

The V gene is TRBV1, the J gene TRBJ2-7; TRBD1 reflects the table's D call only, with no check against the DNA. TRBV1 is a pseudogene locus. The CDR3 runs 13 residues. CDR3 sequence (DNA): TGCACCAGCCTCCGAGGGGGAGCGCACGAGCAGTACTTC. Translation: CTSLRGGAHEQYF.

The rearrangement joins TRBV7-9 to TRBJ2-7, with unresolved D. V gave up 4 bases and J gave up 2 bases, with 12 bases separating them. Germline loops: CDR1 SEHNR, CDR2 FQNEAQ (reference sequence). The length of the CDR3 is 14 residues. CDR3 sequence (DNA): TGTGCCAGCAGCTCAAAACAGACCGCCTACGAGCAGTACTTC. This sequence encodes CASSSKQTAYEQYF.

The V gene is TRBV5-1, the J gene TRBJ1-1; TRBD1 matches 7 bases. This CDR3 comprises 14 residues. With 4 bases clipped from V and 5 bases from J, the junction kept 8 bases outside the gene matches. Germline CDR1 SGHRS, CDR2 YFSETQ. The CDR3 protein is CASSEPGQITEAFF. The CDR3, as DNA: TGCGCCAGCAGCGAACCGGGACAGATAACTGAAGCTTTCTTT.

The chain couples TRBV6-5 to TRBJ2-2; 7 bases match TRBD2. The CDR3 is made up of 14 amino acids. Germline V CDR1 and CDR2: MNHEY, SVGAGI. V dropped 8 bases and J dropped 7; count of bases not matched to a gene: 10. The CDR3 spells CASLGPGRVGELFF. CDR3 bases: TGTGCCAGCCTAGGCCCAGGGAGGGTCGGGGAGCTGTTTTTT.